These T cell receptor beta chains were read from a single sample in a study of PD-1 blockade in classical Hodgkin lymphoma. Sequenced by immunoSEQ multiplex PCR; TCRdb stores in-frame clones only, minus some. The sample comprises about 29,000 clones, about two thirds of which are singletons, and around 4% rests with the top ten. Sample: peripheral blood mononuclear cells (PBMCs), taken before the second cycle of nivolumab. These TCRs come from a human donor with classical Hodgkin lymphoma. Both conserved end residues are trimmed from each CDR3.

TRBJ2-7 | TRBV7-2 | ASSLALAGVGQY
TRBJ2-3 | TRBV28 | ASSLWRASTDTQY
TRBJ2-2 | TRBV19 | ASSLNSRGNTGELF
TRBJ2-3 | TRBV21-1 | ASMNTQY
TRBJ1-3 | TRBV28 | ASSLGGNTIY
TRBJ2-2 | TRBV6-1 | ASRGPGTGELF
TRBJ1-1 | TRBV11-2 | ASSLTVTQNTEAF
TRBJ2-5 | TRBV28 | ASSPLTGGTGDQETQY
TRBJ1-6 | TRBV6-5 | ASSYQPGAVNSPLH
TRBJ2-3 | TRBV7-9 | ASSLSPPNTDTQY
TRBJ2-7 | TRBV10-2 | ASRSGGGSYEQY
TRBJ1-2 | TRBV6-5 | ASSFRQGPSYGYT
TRBJ1-5 | TRBV6-1 | ASSEALTDYQPQH
TRBJ2-2 | TRBV5-1 | ASSIGLAGELF
TRBJ2-7 | TRBV4-3 | ASSQDRRGFSYEQY
TRBJ2-2 | TRBV6-5 | ASSRGGANTGELF
TRBJ2-3 | TRBV7-9 | ASTEEISDTQY
TRBJ1-2 | TRBV7-2 | ASSLLSLNGYT
TRBJ1-2 | TRBV9 | ASSVADGFFSGYT
TRBJ2-7 | TRBV6-6 | ASSPPDRGHDEQY
TRBJ1-6 | TRBV6-1 | ASSGVQGYNSPLH
TRBJ1-6 | TRBV7-2 | ASSYRTGPNSPLH
TRBJ1-3 | TRBV7-8 | ASSLAGNTIY
TRBJ2-1 | TRBV9 | ASSVGLRDEQF
TRBJ2-1 | TRBV10-3 | AISLTETGSNEQF
TRBJ1-2 | TRBV14 | ASSPTSGTAYGYT
TRBJ2-1 | TRBV5-6 | ASSSLAGDLYNEQF
TRBJ1-1 | TRBV6-1 | ASRGAGGPIGAF
TRBJ1-6 | TRBV7-9 | ASSLGGLNNSPLH
TRBJ2-3 | TRBV7-3 | ASSPGSGTDTQY
TRBJ2-3 | TRBV29-1 | SVGGGLGADTQY
TRBJ1-2 | TRBV29-1 | SVEGRNYGYT
TRBJ2-5 | TRBV9 | ASSLGVVGETQY
TRBJ1-4 | TRBV5-1 | ASSSGSGGEKLF
TRBJ1-1 | TRBV19 | ASSLGTGIVGAEAF
TRBJ1-1 | TRBV29-1 | SAVTGIEAF
TRBJ2-2 | TRBV9 | ASSPPTGELF
TRBJ2-7 | TRBV4-1 | ASSAAWPAHEQY
TRBJ1-2 | TRBV10-3 | AISELGYYGYT
TRBJ2-3 | TRBV4-1 | ASRAGGTDTQY
TRBJ2-3 | TRBV4-2 | ASSQDVLASDTQY
TRBJ1-1 | TRBV7-9 | ASSLTQYPTEAF
TRBJ2-7 | TRBV7-8 | ASSRSGTLYEQY
TRBJ1-5 | TRBV28 | ASSLSAKVVSNQPQH
TRBJ1-1 | TRBV19 | ASSVPARNTEAF
TRBJ1-5 | TRBV19 | ASRSGAGGDNQPQH
TRBJ2-1 | TRBV7-2 | ASSLTTSGRGSGNEQF
TRBJ1-2 | TRBV4-3 | ASSPLDRGRGGYT
TRBJ1-1 | TRBV4-2 | ASSQELDMNTEAF
TRBJ2-7 | TRBV28 | ASSLRANGRYEQY
TRBJ1-1 | TRBV6-6 | ASSFSATGAGGEAF
TRBJ2-3 | TRBV9 | ASSVATGGDTQY
TRBJ2-2 | TRBV30 | AWGVTGELF